This T cell receptor (beta chain) was sequenced during a study of shared clonotypes between healthy human individuals. Sequenced by immunoSEQ multiplex PCR; TCRdb stores in-frame clones only, minus some. The table has 2 million to 2.5 million clones, approximately 95% seen once. The CDR3 is made up of 12 amino acids. V lost 2 bases and J 6 bases, leaving 8 bases between the germline ends. Germline V gene lookup returns CDR1 LGHNT and CDR2 FRNRAP. V gene TRBV12-5 combines with J gene TRBJ2-7; D unclear. The sequencing sample was made of naive CD4+ T cells from PBMCs. As to subset: CD45RA+ positively selected. The receptor comes from a man younger than 35 in good health. Some clones in this sample may be carry-over from other donors' samples. CDR3: CASGLLSGEQYF. The CDR3 bases are TGTGCTAGTGGTTTGTTGAGTGGCGAGCAGTACTTC.